The 16 T cell receptor beta chains listed next were all sequenced from one sample in a study of cytomegalovirus exposure and HLA in healthy donors. The study ran its PCR with 60 Vbeta and 13 Jbeta primers. Data came from immunoSEQ multiplex PCR; TCRdb stores just in-frame clones and leaves some out. The sample holds about 75,000 clones, about 79% seen once. Sequencing input: PBMCs. The receptors were gathered from a man between 65 and 85 years old in good health and CMV-seropositive.

This chain uses TRBV4-2 with TRBJ2-3, with 10 bases aligning to TRBD2. The junction had 13 bases not matched to a gene; V was cut back by 4 bases and J by 0 bases. Germline CDR1 reads LGHNA; CDR2 reads YNFKEQ. This CDR3 contains 19 residues. This chain's CDR3 is CASSRNRGSLAGSTDTQYF. DNA for the CDR3: TGTGCCAGCAGCCGGAACAGGGGGTCACTAGCGGGAAGCACAGATACGCAGTATTTT.

This chain joins TRBV4-3 and TRBJ1-1; tentative D call: TRBD1 (5 bases). This CDR3 region has 14 residues. The V gene lost 0 bases and the J gene lost 8 bases, with 13 bases spanning the gap. Germline values: CDR1 LGHNA, CDR2 YSLEER. CDR3 nucleotides: TGCGCCAGCAGCCAAGATCGCTCGCAGGGCGAAGCTTTCTTT. Protein sequence: CASSQDRSQGEAFF.

The rearrangement links TRBV9 to TRBJ2-3; 9 bases fit TRBD2. This CDR3 comprises 14 residues. CDR1 and CDR2 from the germline V gene are SGDLS and YYNGEE. Germline trimming cut 5 bases from V and 6 bases from J; bases unmatched to any gene: 7. CDR3 in DNA: TGTGCCAGCAGTGTGACTAGCGGATCGGATACGCAGTATTTT. Residues: CASSVTSGSDTQYF.

In DNA form, the CDR3 reads TGTGCCAGCAGCAACAACAGGTTAGATACGCAGTATTTT. Its protein product is CASSNNRLDTQYF. The J gene is TRBJ2-3, the V gene TRBV21-1; TRBD1 was called by the table and not checked on the DNA. TRBV21-1 is reported as a pseudogene. The CDR3 runs 13 residues.

The gene calls are TRBV7-3 and TRBJ2-5, with D possibly matching TRBD1 (7 bases). This CDR3 has 14 amino acids. The germline V gene encodes CDR1 SGHTA and CDR2 FQGTGA. Trimming left V 7 bases short and J 7 bases short, with 19 bases between. DNA of the CDR3: TGTGCCAGCAAGGCCGGGACAGCGGAGGGGACCCAGTACTTC. This translates into CASKAGTAEGTQYF.

This clone occurred a few times. The chain couples TRBV7-8 to TRBJ2-6; 7 bases match TRBD1. Trimming took 9 bases from V and 0 from J; bases not matched to a gene: 11. This CDR3 has 17 amino acids. Germline lookup yields CDR1 SGHVS and CDR2 FQNEAQ. CDR3 residues: CASTRDREFSGANVLTF. The CDR3 region has the DNA TGTGCCAGTACCCGGGACAGAGAGTTCTCTGGGGCCAACGTCCTGACTTTC.

The genes are TRBV5-1 and TRBJ2-5, with a possible D match to TRBD2 (6 bases). The CDR3 is made up of 14 amino acids. V was shortened by 7 bases and J by 3 bases, with 16 bases between the two germline ends. CDR1 and CDR2 from the germline V gene are SGHRS and YFSETQ. The CDR3: CASPEGRVEETQYF. The CDR3 nucleotides read TGCGCCAGCCCGGAGGGCAGGGTGGAAGAGACCCAGTACTTC.

The chain links TRBV30 to TRBJ2-1; 8 positions agree with TRBD2. The CDR3 extends over 15 amino acids. Trimming cost V 3 bases and J 4 bases; bases outside gene matches: 8. The germline V gene has CDR1 GTSNPN and CDR2 SVGIG (reference sequence). The CDR3 loop reads CAWSLGAGGYNEQFF. CDR3 DNA sequence: TGTGCCTGGAGCCTAGGGGCGGGAGGTTACAATGAGCAGTTCTTC.

The chain couples TRBV19 to TRBJ2-3; 8 nucleotides agree with TRBD1. The ends lost 9 bases at V and 3 bases at J; junction bases unmatched: 8. This CDR3 is 14 amino acids long. The germline V gene has CDR1 LNHDA and CDR2 SQIVND (reference sequence). The CDR3 DNA is TGTGCCAGCACCACAGGACAGGGTACAGATACGCAGTATTTT. This encodes CASTTGQGTDTQYF.

The rearrangement links TRBV30 to TRBJ2-7; 9 nucleotides agree with TRBD1. Germline CDR1 is GTSNPN and CDR2 is SVGIG (reference sequence). V was clipped by 2 bases and J by 0 bases; unmatched bases: 5. This CDR3 contains 15 residues. CDR3 region: CAWSKQGASSYEQYF. The DNA for the CDR3 is TGTGCCTGGAGTAAACAGGGGGCAAGCTCCTACGAGCAGTACTTC.

This chain uses TRBV7-9 with TRBJ2-2; 7 bases match TRBD1. Losses at the gene ends were 7 bases for V and 7 bases for J; bases not matched to a gene: 9. The CDR3 runs 14 residues. The germline V gene has CDR1 SEHNR and CDR2 FQNEAQ (reference sequence). This CDR3 is CASKIDRDGGELFF. The CDR3 nucleotides are TGTGCCAGCAAAATAGACAGGGACGGCGGGGAGCTGTTTTTT.

This clone has a handful of counts. V and J are TRBV7-9 and TRBJ2-1, with 10 nucleotides matching TRBD1. Looked up from germline, CDR1 is SEHNR and CDR2 is FQNEAQ (reference sequence). The J segment lost 6 bases and the V segment lost 5 bases, leaving 7 bases of the junction unmatched. This CDR3 is built from 15 residues. CDR3 sequence reads: CASSLVRDRGNEQFF. The CDR3 nucleotides are TGTGCCAGCAGCCTCGTCCGGGACAGGGGCAATGAGCAGTTCTTC.

The genes are TRBV28 and TRBJ1-4; D is uncertain. The CDR3 totals 15 residues. Trimming stripped 8 bases from V and 4 bases from J, with 17 bases between. Germline V CDR1 and CDR2: MDHEN, SYDVKM. CDR3 region: CASRAFQEDNEKLFF. CDR3 DNA: TGTGCCAGCCGAGCCTTTCAGGAAGATAATGAAAAACTGTTTTTT.

This chain links TRBV10-1 with TRBJ1-6; 7 bases are a match to TRBD1. Trimming at V came to 8 bases and at J to 4 bases, leaving 5 bases not matched to a gene. Germline V gives CDR1 WNHNN, CDR2 SYGVQD (reference sequence). The CDR3 covers 14 residues. CDR3 DNA: TGCGCCAGCCCAGGGACAGCTTATAATTCACCCCTCCACTTT. It encodes CASPGTAYNSPLHF.

V is TRBV6-6 and J is TRBJ1-1; perhaps TRBD1 as D (5 bases). V was cut by 4 bases and J by 5 bases, with 8 bases left in between. The CDR3 is 12 amino acids. Germline lookup yields CDR1 MNHNY and CDR2 SVGAGI (reference sequence). The CDR3 coding sequence is TGTGCCAGCAGTTCAGGGCCGACTGAAGCTTTCTTT. Translation: CASSSGPTEAFF.

This sequence joins TRBV9 and TRBJ2-3; the match to TRBD2 covers 10 bases. The CDR3 spans 15 residues. Germline CDR1 SGDLS, CDR2 YYNGEE. V gave up 4 bases and J gave up 3 bases; unmatched junction bases: 5. The CDR3 loop is CASSLGLADTDTQYF. As DNA, the CDR3 is TGTGCCAGCAGCCTTGGACTAGCGGATACAGATACGCAGTATTTT.